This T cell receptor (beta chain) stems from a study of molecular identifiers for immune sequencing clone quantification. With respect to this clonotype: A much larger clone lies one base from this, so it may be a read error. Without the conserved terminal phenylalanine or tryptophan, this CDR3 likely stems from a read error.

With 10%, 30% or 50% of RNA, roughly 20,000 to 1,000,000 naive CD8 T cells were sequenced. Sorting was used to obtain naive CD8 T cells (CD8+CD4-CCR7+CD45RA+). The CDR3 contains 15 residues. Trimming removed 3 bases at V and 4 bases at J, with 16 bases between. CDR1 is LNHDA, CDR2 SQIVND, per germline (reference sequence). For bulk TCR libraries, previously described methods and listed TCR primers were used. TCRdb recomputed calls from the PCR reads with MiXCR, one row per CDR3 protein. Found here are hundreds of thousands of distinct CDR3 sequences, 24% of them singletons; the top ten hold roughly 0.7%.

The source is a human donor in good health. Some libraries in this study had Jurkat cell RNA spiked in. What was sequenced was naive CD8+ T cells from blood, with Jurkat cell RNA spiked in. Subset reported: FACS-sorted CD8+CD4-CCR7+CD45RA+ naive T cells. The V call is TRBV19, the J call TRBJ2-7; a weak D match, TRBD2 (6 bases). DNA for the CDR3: TGTGCCAGTAGTATTTTTCCCGGGGGTTCGTACGAGCAGTACTCC. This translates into CASSIFPGGSYEQYS.